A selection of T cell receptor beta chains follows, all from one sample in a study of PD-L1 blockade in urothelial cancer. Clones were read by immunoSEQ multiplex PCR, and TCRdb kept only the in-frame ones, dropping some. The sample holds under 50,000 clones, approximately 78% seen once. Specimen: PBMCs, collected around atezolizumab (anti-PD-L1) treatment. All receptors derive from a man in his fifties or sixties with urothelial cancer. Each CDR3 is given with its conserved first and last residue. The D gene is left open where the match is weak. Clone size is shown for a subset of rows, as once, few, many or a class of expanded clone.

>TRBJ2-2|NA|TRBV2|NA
TGTGCCAGCATCGGCGGGATGGGCACCGGGGAGCTGTTTTTT
CASIGGMGTGELFF
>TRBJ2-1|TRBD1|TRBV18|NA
TGTGCCAGCTCACCCGGGACAGGGCAATACAATGAGCAGTTCTTC
CASSPGTGQYNEQFF
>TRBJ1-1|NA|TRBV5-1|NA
TGCGCCAGCAGCCGGATGGGGGCGGCCGCGTCGAACACTGAAGCTTTCTTT
CASSRMGAAASNTEAFF
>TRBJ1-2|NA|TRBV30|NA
TGTGCCTGGAGTGTACAGGCCGCGGGGGGCTACACCTTC
CAWSVQAAGGYTF
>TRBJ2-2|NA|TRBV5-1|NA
TGCGCCAGCAGCCGGAGGGGTTTGGACACCGGGGAGCTGTTTTTT
CASSRRGLDTGELFF
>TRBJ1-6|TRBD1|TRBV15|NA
TGTGCCACCAGCCCCCAACAGGGGGCCGGGAATTCACCCCTCCACTTT
CATSPQQGAGNSPLHF
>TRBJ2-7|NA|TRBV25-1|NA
TGTGCCAGCTGGGACAAGTCCTACGAGCAGTACTTC
CASWDKSYEQYF
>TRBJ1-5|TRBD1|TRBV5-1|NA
TGCGCCAGCAGCGCGACAGGGGGCAATCAGCCCCAGCATTTT
CASSATGGNQPQHF
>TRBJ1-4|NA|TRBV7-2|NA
TGTGCCAGCAGCCCGCAGGGAGGGACAACTAATGAAAAACTGTTTTTT
CASSPQGGTTNEKLFF
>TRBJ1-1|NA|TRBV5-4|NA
TGTGCCAGCAGCTTGGTGGGGGCGAACACTGAAGCTTTCTTT
CASSLVGANTEAFF
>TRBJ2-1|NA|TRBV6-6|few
TGTGCCAGCAGTTATAGTGCCGATGAGCAGTTCTTC
CASSYSADEQFF
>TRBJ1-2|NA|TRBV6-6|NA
TGTGCCGGCCGTCGACAGGAAAACTATGGCTACACCTTC
CAGRRQENYGYTF
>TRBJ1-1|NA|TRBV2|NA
TGTGCCAGCCAGGGACACCAGGGCACTGAAGCTTTCTTT
CASQGHQGTEAFF
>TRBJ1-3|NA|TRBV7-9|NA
TGTGCCAGCAGCTTAGTCCAGGGTACTGGAAACACCATATATTTT
CASSLVQGTGNTIYF
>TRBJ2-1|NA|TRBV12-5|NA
TGTGCTAGTGGTTTAGTCCCGCGGGCGGGACTCAACAATGAGCAGTTCTTC
CASGLVPRAGLNNEQFF
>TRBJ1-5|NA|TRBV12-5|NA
TGTGCTAGTGGGGCCGGGACAAGCAACCCCCAGCATTTT
CASGAGTSNPQHF
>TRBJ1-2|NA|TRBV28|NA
TGTGCCACCTTTTCGGGGGGGGTAGCGGTAGGCTACACCTTC
CATFSGGVAVGYTF
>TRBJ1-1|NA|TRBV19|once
TGTGCCAGTAGTGCCCTCAGGGAGGGGCGAGGGACTTTCTTT
CASSALREGRGTFF
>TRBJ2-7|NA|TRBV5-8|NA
TGTGCCAGCAGCTTGGAGGCCGGGGGCGAGCAGTACTTC
CASSLEAGGEQYF
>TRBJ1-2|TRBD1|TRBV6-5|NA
TGTGCCAGCAGTTTATTCGGGACAGATTATGGCTACACCTTC
CASSLFGTDYGYTF
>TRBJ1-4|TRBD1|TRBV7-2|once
TGTGCCAGCAGCTTAGGAGGGGGCGTTAATGAAAAACTGTTTTTT
CASSLGGGVNEKLFF
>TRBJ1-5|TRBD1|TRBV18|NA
TGTGCCAGCTCACCTGGACAGGGGAGGGATCAGCCCCAGCATTTT
CASSPGQGRDQPQHF
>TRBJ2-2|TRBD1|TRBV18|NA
TGTGCCAGCTCACCCACAGGGGGCGCGAACACCGGGGAGCTGTTTTTT
CASSPTGGANTGELFF
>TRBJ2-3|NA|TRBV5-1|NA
TGCGCCAGCAGCTTGAGTAGCGGAGCAGATACGCAGTATTTT
CASSLSSGADTQYF
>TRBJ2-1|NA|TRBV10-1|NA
TGCGCCAGCAGTGAAGTCAGGCGGGATGCTAATGAGCAGTTCTTC
CASSEVRRDANEQFF